The rows below give T cell receptor beta chains drawn from one sample of a study of control samples from healthy donors and cancer patients. This table comes from immunoSEQ multiplex PCR, and its TCRdb copy is limited to in-frame clones, with some not included. Here the sample spans around 170,000 clones, around 91% being singletons. The sequenced sample was blood. Receptors were obtained from a woman aged 45-59 years in good health. Each CDR3 is given with its conserved first and last residue. The order of the fields is clone size, D gene, J gene, V gene, CDR3 length, CDR3 protein, CDR3 DNA. D genes are given only for firm matches. Clone size appears in some rows only: once, few, many, or a class for an expanded clone.

>-|-|TRBJ2-6|TRBV5-1|16
CASSPGAATGANVLTF
TGCGCCAGCAGCCCTGGCGCTGCTACTGGGGCCAACGTCCTGACTTTC
>-|-|TRBJ2-5|TRBV29-1|17
CSVEDQLGRPLQETQYF
TGCAGCGTTGAAGATCAGTTGGGACGGCCACTACAAGAGACCCAGTACTTC
>-|-|TRBJ1-1|TRBV10-3|13
CAISAGIWAEAFF
TGTGCCATCAGCGCCGGGATATGGGCTGAAGCTTTCTTT
>-|-|TRBJ2-7|TRBV10-3|12
CAISESPYEQYF
TGTGCCATCAGTGAGTCTCCGTACGAGCAGTACTTC
>-|-|TRBJ2-7|TRBV6-8|16
CASTPCSGGVGYEQYF
TGTGCCAGCACCCCTTGCTCGGGGGGCGTTGGCTACGAGCAGTACTTC
>-|-|TRBJ2-1|TRBV28|17
CASTNPGSPSSYNEQFF
TGTGCCAGCACCAACCCCGGCAGCCCCAGCTCCTACAATGAGCAGTTCTTC
>-|-|TRBJ1-3|TRBV19|16
CASSPEPRGSVNTIYF
TGTGCCAGTAGCCCCGAGCCCAGGGGTTCGGTAAACACCATATATTTT
>-|-|TRBJ1-6|TRBV4-1|14
CASSQGLNNSPLHF
TGCGCCAGCAGCCAAGGGCTGAATAATTCACCCCTCCACTTT
>-|-|TRBJ2-5|TRBV28|14
CASTPVGGQETQYF
TGTGCCAGCACTCCGGTGGGGGGCCAAGAGACCCAGTACTTC
>-|TRBD1|TRBJ1-2|TRBV7-9|15
CASSLVVGQGNGYTF
TGTGCCAGCAGCTTAGTGGTGGGACAGGGAAACGGCTACACCTTC
>-|-|TRBJ1-1|TRBV7-2|12
CASSYRTGEAFF
TGTGCCAGCAGCTACCGGACGGGTGAAGCTTTCTTT
>-|-|TRBJ2-1|TRBV5-5|15
CASSSSVSSYNEQFF
TGTGCCAGCAGCTCTAGCGTAAGCTCCTACAATGAGCAGTTCTTC
>-|TRBD1|TRBJ1-1|TRBV6-2/TRBV6-3|17
CASSAGQYSFMNTEAFF
TGTGCCAGCAGTGCGGGACAGTACTCCTTCATGAACACTGAAGCTTTCTTT
>few|-|TRBJ1-2|TRBV5-1|13
CASSLEGTYGYTF
TGCGCCAGCAGCTTGGAGGGGACCTATGGCTACACCTTC
>-|-|TRBJ2-1|TRBV5-1|12
CASSLGLNEQFF
TGCGCCAGCAGCTTGGGCTTAAATGAGCAGTTCTTC
>-|-|TRBJ1-5|TRBV19|14
CASTHGGDNQPQHF
TGTGCCAGTACCCACGGTGGGGACAATCAGCCCCAGCATTTT
>once|-|TRBJ2-7|TRBV12-3/TRBV12-4|13
CASSLGGFYEQYF
TGTGCCAGCAGTTTAGGGGGGTTCTACGAGCAGTACTTC
>-|-|TRBJ2-1|TRBV5-1|16
CASSLWSGTTNGEQFF
TGCGCCAGCAGCTTGTGGTCAGGAACAACAAACGGTGAGCAGTTCTTC
>-|-|TRBJ2-1|TRBV18|15
CASSPGAGGYNEQFF
TGTGCCAGCTCACCAGGGGCAGGGGGGTACAATGAGCAGTTCTTC
>-|TRBD1|TRBJ2-5|TRBV7-2|15
CASSYFGTGQETQYF
TGTGCCAGCAGCTACTTTGGGACAGGCCAAGAGACCCAGTACTTC
>few|TRBD1|TRBJ1-1|TRBV5-5|15
CASSGPGQLNTEAFF
TGTGCCAGCAGCGGACCGGGACAGCTGAACACTGAAGCTTTCTTT
>-|TRBD2|TRBJ2-1|TRBV30|14
CAWSALAAYNEQFF
TGTGCCTGGTCCGCCCTAGCGGCCTACAATGAGCAGTTCTTC